This T cell receptor (beta chain) was sequenced in a study of shared clonotypes between healthy human individuals. Remarks on this clone: Its antigen is still unknown.

This CDR3 has 17 amino acids. Germline CDR1 reads MGHRA; CDR2 reads YSYEKL. Trimming shortened V by 0 bases and J by 1 base, and 15 bases separated the two germline ends. Study-wide results and caveats: With a handful of donors compared, roughly 4.9% of naive CD4 clonotypes were shared. The four-donor shared clonotypes exceeded non-shared clonotypes in generation probability, with non-shared ones scoring lower.

Sequencing used immunoSEQ multiplex PCR; TCRdb keeps in-frame clones, though not all of them. The top ten clones hold 10% of a sample with some 360,000 clones, more than 60% of them seen once. Specimen: memory CD4+ T cells sorted from blood. Subset meaning: CD45RA-negative fraction. The chain uses TRBV4-1 and TRBJ2-5, with D possibly matching TRBD2 (6 bases). The clonotype comes from a man younger than 45 in good health. The CDR3 bases are TGCGCCAGCAGCCAAGATAGTCTCGCGGGAATCCAAGAGACCCAGTACTTC. It is translated as CASSQDSLAGIQETQYF.